The entry below describes one TCR beta chain. The table came from immunoSEQ multiplex PCR; TCRdb's copy has only in-frame clones and leaves some out. Altogether approximately 140,000 clones are present, 94% being singletons, with the ten largest covering about 12%. These data come from a study of control samples from healthy donors and cancer patients. Specimen: blood. The sequence was collected from a middle-aged man in good health.

DNA of the CDR3: TGTGCCAGCAGCACAGGGGGACTAGCGGGAGACTACAATGAGCAGTTCTTC. Its protein is CASSTGGLAGDYNEQFF. The chain couples TRBV7-9 to TRBJ2-1, with 14 bases aligning to TRBD2. The germline V gene encodes CDR1 SEHNR and CDR2 FQNEAQ (reference sequence). The junction had 6 bases not matched to a gene; V was cut back by 5 bases and J by 3 bases. CDR3 length: 17 amino acids.